This TCR beta chain was identified in a study of T cell repertoires in cytomegalovirus infection. Study information: Indicated by public TCR beta signatures were CMV infection and matching HLA type.

About this clonotype: Its antigen remains unidentified.

TCRdb used MiXCR to reprocess the reads, holding one entry per CDR3 protein. The data hold hundreds of thousands of distinct CDR3 sequences, with 30% to 40% observed a single time. Germline V gives CDR1 SGHVT, CDR2 SQSDAQ. V was pared by 5 bases and J by 10 bases, with 17 bases between. The CDR3 loop spans 13 amino acids. The receptor was derived from a human donor in good health (CMV status not recorded). Some clones in this sample may be carry-over from other donors' samples. The input for sequencing was cultured PBMCs, taken from culture after CMV antigen stimulation. The chain employs TRBV7-4 and TRBJ1-1; D may be TRBD1 (6 bases). Written as DNA, the CDR3 is TGTGCCAGCAGCAGGGGGGACGTTACTACAGCTTTCTTT. Translation gives CASSRGDVTTAFF.